A single sample is the source of the 24 T cell receptor beta chains below, sequenced in a study of cytomegalovirus exposure and HLA in healthy donors. Amplification used 60 Vbeta primers and 13 Jbeta primers. Only in-frame clones appear in the TCRdb table, and some are missing; sequencing was by immunoSEQ multiplex PCR. The sample includes some 120,000 clones. Specimen: PBMCs. The receptor set was obtained from a man between 18 and 29 years old in good health and CMV-seronegative.

The chain links TRBV6-1 to TRBJ1-5; 8 positions match TRBD1. The CDR3 has 15 amino acids. After removal of 7 bases from V and 5 bases from J, the junction contained 10 bases not matched to a gene. Germline V gene data show CDR1 as MNHNS and CDR2 as SASEGT. DNA for the CDR3: TGTGCCAGCACCCCCGGGACAGGCCCCCATCAGCCCCAGCATTTT. It is translated as CASTPGTGPHQPQHF.

This chain connects TRBV18 to TRBJ1-1; 8 nucleotides align to TRBD1. J lost 4 bases, V lost 2 bases, and 3 bases had no gene match. There are 14 residues in the CDR3. Germline loops: CDR1 KGHSH, CDR2 LQKENI. The CDR3 DNA is TGTGCCAGCTCACCAGACAGGGGACGCACTGAAGCTTTCTTT. Protein sequence: CASSPDRGRTEAFF.

The CDR3 DNA reads as TGTGCCACAAGGACAGACACAACTAATGAAAAACTGTTTTTT. The encoded protein is CATRTDTTNEKLFF. The gene calls are TRBV15 and TRBJ1-4; the D gene is possibly TRBD1 (6 bases). Trimming cost V 9 bases and J 0 bases, with 11 bases left between them. Germline CDR1 is LNHNV and CDR2 is YYDKDF (reference sequence). CDR3 length equals 14 residues.

The chain combines TRBV11-2 with TRBJ1-1; 7 nucleotides line up with TRBD1. CDR1 and CDR2 (germline): SGHAT, FQNNGV. This CDR3 comprises 13 residues. Trimming took 5 bases from V and 4 from J; bases not matched to a gene: 4. The CDR3 DNA reads TGTGCCAGCAGCCCCGGGACAGTCACTGAAGCTTTCTTT. Translating it yields CASSPGTVTEAFF. Drawing the rest from reference TRBV11-2 and TRBJ1-1, the complete variable domain is EAGVAQSPRYKIIEKRQSVAFWCNPISGHATLYWYQQILGQGPKLLIQFQNNGVVDDSQLPKDRFSAERLKGVDSTLKIQPAKLEDSAVYLCASSPGTVTEAFFGQGTRLTVV.

The V gene is TRBV6-5, the J gene TRBJ1-1; possible D gene TRBD1, 5 bases. V lost 0 bases and J 0 bases, leaving 11 bases between the germline ends. Germline CDR1 and CDR2: MNHEY and SVGAGI. The length of the CDR3 is 16 residues. CDR3 sequence (DNA): TGTGCCAGCAGTTACTCGGGGCAGTTCATGAACACTGAAGCTTTCTTT. Encoded protein: CASSYSGQFMNTEAFF.

The V and J genes are TRBV27 and TRBJ2-1; maybe TRBD1 (5 bases). The length of the CDR3 is 14 residues. From germline, CDR1 is MNHEY and CDR2 SMNVEV (reference sequence). V was pared by 3 bases and J by 7 bases, with 13 bases between. The CDR3 DNA sequence: TGTGCCAGCAGTTTTTCAGGGTTGGGGAATGAGCAGTTCTTC. Its protein product is CASSFSGLGNEQFF.

Regarding this clone: Other DNA sequences within the sample encode an identical CDR3. The V and J genes are TRBV6-5 and TRBJ2-2, with 7 positions matching TRBD2. The CDR3 is made up of 15 amino acids. V gave up 2 bases and J gave up 7 bases; unmatched junction bases: 7. Germline V gene sequence: CDR1 MNHEY, CDR2 SVGAGI. CDR3 bases: TGTGCCAGCAGTTACGGGGACTATAGTAACGGGGAGCTGTTTTTT. Amino acid sequence: CASSYGDYSNGELFF.

J is TRBJ1-1 and V is TRBV11-2, with TRBD1 matching 7 bases. This CDR3 contains 12 residues. J gave up 8 bases and V 6 bases, and 6 bases lay outside the gene matches. Per germline, CDR1 SGHAT and CDR2 FQNNGV. The CDR3 bases are TGTGCCAGCAGGAGGGGGACAGTCGAAGCTTTCTTT. Protein sequence: CASRRGTVEAFF.

This chain connects TRBV7-2 to TRBJ1-1; D is possibly TRBD1 (5 bases). Germline V gene data show CDR1 as SGHTA and CDR2 as FQGNSA. With 2 bases removed from V and 3 bases from J, the gap between germline ends came to 13 bases. The CDR3 runs 15 residues. The CDR3 is CASSLRFRGDTEAFF. The DNA for the CDR3 is TGTGCCAGCAGCTTACGATTCCGGGGGGACACTGAAGCTTTCTTT.

The chain couples TRBV29-1 to TRBJ2-7; D perhaps matches TRBD1 (6 bases). CDR1 and CDR2 from the germline V gene are SQVTM and ANQGSEA. CDR3 length equals 14 residues. The V end was cut by 5 bases, the J end by 1 base, with 15 bases between. DNA for the CDR3: TGCAGCGTTAGAGGACAGAGAGGGTCCTACGAGCAGTACTTC. Protein sequence: CSVRGQRGSYEQYF.

This chain links TRBV18 with TRBJ1-2; D remains ambiguous. Trimming left V 2 bases short and J 0 bases short, with 7 bases between. Germline CDR1 reads KGHSH; CDR2 reads LQKENI. This CDR3 contains 14 residues. CDR3 DNA sequence: TGTGCCAGCTCACCAGGGCAGCCTAACTATGGCTACACCTTC. Translation: CASSPGQPNYGYTF.

The chain uses TRBV5-4 and TRBJ1-2, with 7 positions matching TRBD1. From germline, CDR1 is SGHNT and CDR2 YYREEE (reference sequence). The V segment lost 4 bases and the J segment 2 bases; nucleotides outside the gene matches: 2. This CDR3 comprises 13 residues. As DNA, the CDR3 is TGTGCCAGCAGCCTACAGGGGAACTATGGCTACACCTTC. Protein: CASSLQGNYGYTF.

V gene TRBV7-9 combines with J gene TRBJ1-4, with 7 bases fitting TRBD1. The junction had 13 bases not matched to a gene; V was cut back by 4 bases and J by 8 bases. The CDR3 extends over 16 amino acids. Per the germline V gene, CDR1 is SEHNR and CDR2 is FQNEAQ (reference sequence). CDR3 amino acids: CASSSGGRDSGEKLFF. CDR3 nucleotides: TGTGCCAGCAGCTCCGGGGGACGGGACAGCGGCGAAAAACTGTTTTTT.

This chain links TRBV20-1 with TRBJ2-3; D possibly corresponds to TRBD2 (5 bases). CDR1 is DFQATT and CDR2 is SNEGSKA in the germline V gene (reference sequence). Trimming stripped 3 bases from V and 11 bases from J, with 12 bases between. CDR3 length: 11 amino acids. Written as DNA, the CDR3 is TGCAGTGCTAGGCCGGACCGGGGGCAGTATTTT. Translated: CSARPDRGQYF.

This chain links TRBV30 with TRBJ1-1; D is unclear. The CDR3 is 14 residues long. Per the germline V gene, CDR1 is GTSNPN and CDR2 is SVGIG (reference sequence). Trimming removed 0 bases from V and 3 bases from J, with 11 bases in between. Written as DNA, the CDR3 is TGTGCCTGGAGTGTAAGGAGATATTACACTGAAGCTTTCTTT. Protein: CAWSVRRYYTEAFF.

This chain uses TRBV5-1 with TRBJ1-1; TRBD1 matches at 8 bases. Trimming at V came to 5 bases and at J to 4 bases, leaving 10 bases not matched to a gene. Germline V lookup: CDR1 SGHRS, CDR2 YFSETQ. The CDR3 has 15 residues. The CDR3 reads CASRGIRGRRTEAFF. CDR3 nucleotide sequence: TGCGCCAGCAGGGGAATCAGGGGGCGCCGCACTGAAGCTTTCTTT.

The chain has TRBV5-1 and TRBJ2-1; TRBD1 matches at 7 bases. This CDR3 comprises 15 residues. V lost 6 bases and J lost 8; bases outside the gene matches: 14. Germline V gene lookup returns CDR1 SGHRS and CDR2 YFSETQ. The CDR3 bases are TGCGCCAGCATACGCAACAGGGGCGCGGGTGATGAGCAGTTCTTC. As protein: CASIRNRGAGDEQFF.

The chain links TRBV2 to TRBJ2-4, with unresolved D. Germline-derived CDR1 and CDR2 are SNHLY and FYNNEI. The CDR3 sequence is 15 residues long. The germline V and J ends were trimmed by 4 bases and 1 base, with 11 bases remaining between them. The CDR3 nucleotides read TGTGCCAGCAGTGTGGGCATACCTGCCAAAAACATTCAGTACTTC. It yields the protein CASSVGIPAKNIQYF.

The CDR3 nucleotides read TGTGCCAGCAGTCGGCCCCCCCGGGATCATAATTCACCCCTCCACTTT. Its protein product is CASSRPPRDHNSPLHF. This chain connects TRBV27 to TRBJ1-6; D gene ambiguous. V lost 5 bases and J lost 5, with 16 bases in between. Germline V lookup: CDR1 MNHEY, CDR2 SMNVEV (reference sequence). The CDR3 sequence is 16 residues long.

The gene calls are TRBV10-1 and TRBJ2-3; tentatively, D is TRBD2 (6 bases). The CDR3 is made up of 15 amino acids. The germline V gene encodes CDR1 WNHNN and CDR2 SYGVQD (reference sequence). V dropped 4 bases and J dropped 3 bases, with 14 bases sitting between them. CDR3 nucleotides: TGCGCCAGCAGTGTATCCCGGGGGTTAACAGATACGCAGTATTTT. This encodes CASSVSRGLTDTQYF.

The rearrangement uses TRBV5-1 and TRBJ1-2; 8 positions match TRBD1. Germline V gene lookup returns CDR1 SGHRS and CDR2 YFSETQ. The V segment lost 4 bases and the J segment 8 bases; nucleotides outside the gene matches: 7. The CDR3 totals 13 residues. This CDR3 reads CASSIDRGKGYTF. CDR3 coding DNA: TGCGCCAGCAGCATAGACAGGGGAAAGGGCTACACCTTC.

CDR3 region: CASSLPGQGTKNIQYF. In nucleotides, the CDR3 is TGTGCCAGCAGCTTACCGGGACAGGGGACCAAAAACATTCAGTACTTC. This chain links TRBV5-4 with TRBJ2-4; 10 bases fit TRBD1. The CDR3 has 16 amino acids. Germline CDR1 reads SGHNT; CDR2 reads YYREEE (reference sequence). Germline trimming cut 2 bases from V and 2 bases from J; bases unmatched to any gene: 4.

CDR3 in DNA: TGCAGCGTTGAAGATCGGACAGGGTTCTATGGCTACACCTTC. As protein: CSVEDRTGFYGYTF. This chain connects TRBV29-1 to TRBJ1-2, with 8 bases identical to TRBD1. The ends lost 0 bases at V and 4 bases at J; junction bases unmatched: 4. The CDR3 loop spans 14 amino acids. Germline CDR1 reads SQVTM; CDR2 reads ANQGSEA.

This rearrangement joins TRBV5-4 to TRBJ2-7, with TRBD1 matching 7 bases. The germline gives CDR1 SGHNT, CDR2 YYREEE (reference sequence). After removal of 4 bases from V and 3 bases from J, the junction contained 7 bases not matched to a gene. The CDR3 runs to 14 residues. CDR3 in DNA: TGTGCCAGCAGCCCCGGGACAGTAATCTACGAGCAGTACTTC. It yields the protein CASSPGTVIYEQYF. Looking up the rest from reference TRBV5-4 and TRBJ2-7 gives the full variable domain: ETGVTQSPTHLIKTRGQQVTLRCSSQSGHNTVSWYQQALGQGPQFIFQYYREEENGRGNFPPRFSGLQFPNYSSELNVNALELDDSALYLCASSPGTVIYEQYFGPGTRLTVT.